Below, 15 T cell receptor beta chains from the same sample are listed, as sequenced in a study of cytotoxic CD8 clonotypes in ibrutinib-treated CLL. Assay used: immunoSEQ multiplex PCR; TCRdb lists only in-frame clones, some missing. The table shows hundreds of thousands of clones, with roughly 71% occurring only once. Sequencing used PBMCs, obtained after 36 months of ibrutinib treatment. The source of these receptors is a human donor with chronic lymphocytic leukemia.

V gene TRBV6-4 combines with J gene TRBJ1-2; D remains unclear. The ends were cut back, 4 bases at V and 4 bases at J, with 19 bases in the middle. Germline V lookup: CDR1 MRHNA, CDR2 SNTAGT. The CDR3 runs to 16 residues. CDR3 nucleotide sequence: TGTGCCAGCAGTGTTGGTCGTTCAGCGGGGTTCTATGGCTACACCTTC. Its translation: CASSVGRSAGFYGYTF.

The chain joins TRBV11-2 to TRBJ2-2, with unresolved D. Trimming pared 5 bases from V and 5 bases from J, leaving 6 bases between. The CDR3 has 12 residues. Germline V gene lookup returns CDR1 SGHAT and CDR2 FQNNGV. The CDR3 loop is CASSTRTGELFF. The CDR3 DNA reads TGTGCCAGCAGCACCCGGACCGGGGAGCTGTTTTTT.

The chain links TRBV5-1 to TRBJ2-7; D uncertain. With 7 bases removed from V and 0 bases from J, the gap between germline ends came to 11 bases. The CDR3 sequence is 13 residues long. In germline, CDR1 is SGHRS, CDR2 YFSETQ. The CDR3 here is CASEQLYSYEQYF. In DNA, the CDR3 is TGCGCCAGCGAGCAGCTTTACTCCTACGAGCAGTACTTC.

In its sample, this clone was seen a few times. The chain joins TRBV9 to TRBJ2-7; D perhaps matches TRBD2 (5 bases). The CDR3 covers 15 residues. Trimming took 0 bases from V and 3 from J, leaving 13 bases between them. Germline V gene sequence: CDR1 SGDLS, CDR2 YYNGEE. CDR3 protein: CASSVVPGRDYEQYF. DNA for the CDR3: TGTGCCAGCAGCGTAGTTCCAGGTCGGGACTACGAGCAGTACTTC.

This clone appeared a few times. The genes are TRBV5-4 and TRBJ2-7, with 11 positions matching TRBD1. Germline CDR1 and CDR2: SGHNT and YYREEE (reference sequence). V lost 3 bases and J lost 12; bases outside the gene matches: 5. The CDR3 is 12 amino acids. The CDR3 bases are TGTGCCAGCAGCTGGGACAGGGGGATTACGTACTTC. Amino acid sequence: CASSWDRGITYF.

The CDR3 DNA is TGCGCCAGCAGCCTTGGGACTAGCGAGACCCAGTACTTC. Amino acids: CASSLGTSETQYF. This chain joins TRBV5-1 and TRBJ2-5, with 9 bases fitting TRBD2. The junction had 3 bases not matched to a gene; V was cut back by 4 bases and J by 5 bases. Germline CDR1 is SGHRS and CDR2 is YFSETQ. This CDR3 has 13 amino acids.

This clone was observed a few times. This sequence joins TRBV6-5 and TRBJ2-7; no reliable D call. Germline CDR1 reads MNHEY; CDR2 reads SVGAGI. Trimming pared 4 bases from V and 5 bases from J, leaving 12 bases between. The CDR3 spans 13 residues. The CDR3 bases are TGTGCCAGCAGTTTCAACACCGTCCACGAGCAGTACTTC. Protein product: CASSFNTVHEQYF.

This chain connects TRBV5-1 to TRBJ1-1; no clear D gene. From germline, CDR1 is SGHRS and CDR2 YFSETQ. CDR3 length: 13 residues. Trimming took 0 bases from V and 5 from J, leaving 8 bases between them. CDR3 amino acids: CASSLDGLTEAFF. CDR3 nucleotides: TGCGCCAGCAGCTTGGATGGGTTGACTGAAGCTTTCTTT.

This clone is a singleton in its sample. V and J are TRBV7-9 and TRBJ2-3; D is ambiguous. Per the germline V gene, CDR1 is SEHNR and CDR2 is FQNEAQ (reference sequence). The V end was cut by 2 bases, the J end by 2 bases, with 11 bases between. The CDR3 spans 15 residues. CDR3 residues: CASSLSLRNTDTQYF. The CDR3 DNA is TGTGCCAGCAGCTTAAGTTTACGTAACACAGATACGCAGTATTTT.

This clone was observed a handful of times. The chain is built from TRBV5-1 and TRBJ1-4; tentative D call: TRBD1 (6 bases). Germline CDR1 is SGHRS and CDR2 is YFSETQ. Trimming pared 4 bases from V and 2 bases from J, leaving 12 bases between. The CDR3 covers 15 residues. The CDR3 coding sequence is TGCGCCAGCAGCCCGGAGGGGGGGACTAATGAAAAACTGTTTTTT. Translating it yields CASSPEGGTNEKLFF.

The count of this clone is one. The V call is TRBV18, the J call TRBJ1-5, with a weak D call TRBD1 (6 bases). Per the germline V gene, CDR1 is KGHSH and CDR2 is LQKENI. V was clipped by 2 bases and J by 4 bases, with 12 bases between them. The CDR3 is 15 amino acids. The CDR3 loop is CASSPANRANQPQHF. The CDR3 nucleotides are TGTGCCAGCTCACCAGCTAACAGGGCGAATCAGCCCCAGCATTTT.

The chain uses TRBV15 and TRBJ1-6; 8 nucleotides line up with TRBD1. There are 16 residues in the CDR3. The V gene's germline CDR1 is LNHNV and CDR2 YYDKDF (reference sequence). Trimming removed 3 bases from V and 11 bases from J; junction bases left unmatched: 12. CDR3 coding DNA: TGTGCCACCAGCAGCCTCCGGGACAGGCCGGGGGCACCCCTCCACTTT. It is translated as CATSSLRDRPGAPLHF.

This clone was detected only a few times. The rearrangement links TRBV9 to TRBJ2-7, with 11 bases lining up with TRBD2. The ends lost 0 bases at V and 6 bases at J; junction bases unmatched: 5. The germline CDR1 and CDR2 sequences are SGDLS and YYNGEE. This CDR3 is 15 amino acids long. CDR3 in amino acids: CASSVGGLAGGEQYF. For the CDR3, the DNA is TGTGCCAGCAGCGTAGGTGGTCTAGCGGGAGGCGAGCAGTACTTC.

This clone was seen a handful of times. The CDR3 region has the DNA TGTGTCAGAAGCCCGACAGGGGGCGGCAATCAGCCCCAGCATTTT. It codes for CVRSPTGGGNQPQHF. The genes are TRBV7-5 and TRBJ1-5; the table's D call of TRBD1 was not tested on the DNA. TRBV7-5 is labeled a pseudogene. There are 15 residues in the CDR3.

This chain connects TRBV5-1 to TRBJ1-2; 9 bases are a match to TRBD1. V trimming: 4 bases; J trimming: 8 bases; junction bases outside the gene matches: 6. CDR3 length: 13 amino acids. CDR1 is SGHRS and CDR2 is YFSETQ in the germline V gene. The CDR3 spells CASSQQGAVGYTF. The DNA of the CDR3 is TGCGCCAGCAGCCAACAGGGGGCTGTGGGCTACACCTTC.